This TCR beta chain came from a study of T cells in localized non-small cell lung cancer. The study, taken as a whole, reports: In adjacent lung appeared a median around 60 of the top 100 tumor clones. It remains possible that heterogeneity exists, since only one tumor region was sequenced.

CDR1 and CDR2 (germline): SQVTM, ANQGSEA. V lost 2 bases and J lost 5, with 9 bases in between. This CDR3 spans 12 amino acids. Libraries were prepared by immunoSEQ multiplex PCR; TCRdb keeps only in-frame clonotypes and omits some of them. The table has more than 20,000 clones, more than 75% seen once; the top ten hold about a sixth. Notes on this clone: As yet, its antigen is unknown.

The gene calls are TRBV29-1 and TRBJ1-1; a weak D match, TRBD1 (6 bases). The TCR sequence derives from a woman aged 40-69 years with stage II squamous cell lung carcinoma. Sequences were derived from PBMCs, sampled before any cancer treatment. The CDR3 loop is CSVEWGPTEAFF. CDR3 nucleotide sequence: TGCAGCGTTGAATGGGGGCCGACTGAAGCTTTCTTT.